This T cell receptor beta chain was sequenced in a study of OX40 agonist ivuxolimab in advanced cancers. Some clones are missing from TCRdb's copy, which holds only in-frame ones; the method was immunoSEQ multiplex PCR. The table has 100,000 to 150,000 clones, 85% to 95% seen once. The length of the CDR3 is 14 residues. V was shortened by 7 bases and J by 7 bases, with 17 bases between the two germline ends. Germline V CDR1 and CDR2: MNHNS, SASEGT. The material sequenced was CD4+ or CD8+ T cells sorted from blood, taken in a trial of the OX40 agonist ivuxolimab. The origin of this receptor is an adult with an advanced solid tumor such as melanoma, head and neck, liver or kidney cancer. The chain couples TRBV6-1 to TRBJ1-5; the D gene is possibly TRBD1 (6 bases). The CDR3 DNA follows: TGTGCCAGCACCCTAAGGGGGATTGGACAGCCCCAGCATTTT. Protein product: CASTLRGIGQPQHF.